What follows are 21 T cell receptor beta chains derived from one specimen sequenced in a study of OX40 agonist ivuxolimab in advanced cancers. TCRdb's copy holds only in-frame clones and misses some; the assay was immunoSEQ multiplex PCR. The top ten clones hold 30% to 40% of a sample with about 19,000 clones, less than 85% of them seen once. Here the sequenced sample was CD4+ or CD8+ T cells sorted from blood, taken in a trial of the OX40 agonist ivuxolimab. These TCRs come from an adult with an advanced solid tumor such as melanoma, head and neck, liver or kidney cancer.

The CDR3 loop reads CASSEGATEAFF. The CDR3 DNA reads TGTGCCAGCAGCGAAGGGGCCACTGAAGCTTTCTTT. The chain recombines TRBV6-5 with TRBJ1-1, with D possibly TRBD1 on 5 matching bases. Germline assignment: CDR1 MNHEY and CDR2 SVGAGI. V lost 6 bases and J 4 bases, leaving 9 bases between the germline ends. The CDR3 is 12 residues long.

V is TRBV4-1 and J is TRBJ1-3; a weak D match, TRBD1 (6 bases). The CDR3 loop spans 13 amino acids. The germline V gene encodes CDR1 MGHRA and CDR2 YSYEKL. Trimming took off 6 bases at V and 4 bases at J, with 10 bases between the two ends. In DNA, the CDR3 is TGCGCCAGCAGTCCCGGACAGGGAAACACCATATATTTT. Translation gives CASSPGQGNTIYF.

V usage is TRBV9 and J usage is TRBJ2-2; D unresolved. V gave up 4 bases and J gave up 0 bases, with 19 bases separating them. This CDR3 contains 18 residues. The germline gives CDR1 SGDLS, CDR2 YYNGEE. The CDR3 sequence is CASSTDLPVITNTGELFF. The CDR3 nucleotides are TGTGCCAGCAGCACTGACCTCCCAGTTATAACGAACACCGGGGAGCTGTTTTTT. Full variable domain (outside the CDR3, taken from reference TRBV9 and TRBJ2-2): DSGVTQTPKHLITATGQRVTLRCSPRSGDLSVYWYQQSLDQGLQFLIQYYNGEERAKGNILERFSAQQFPDLHSELNLSSLELGDSALYFCASSTDLPVITNTGELFFGEGSRLTVL.

The chain links TRBV5-6 to TRBJ1-4; possibly TRBD1 for D (6 bases). Trimming shortened V by 5 bases and J by 4 bases, and 15 bases separated the two germline ends. This CDR3 has 15 residues. Germline CDR1 is SGHDT and CDR2 is YYEEEE. The CDR3 region has the DNA TGTGCCAGCAGTCCGGGACACGGGGGTAATGAAAAACTGTTTTTT. Amino acid sequence: CASSPGHGGNEKLFF.

Many counts were recorded for this clone. The rearrangement links TRBV9 to TRBJ1-1; possible D gene TRBD1, 6 bases. There are 15 residues in the CDR3. Germline V gene lookup returns CDR1 SGDLS and CDR2 YYNGEE. V lost 6 bases and J lost 5, with 20 bases in between. The CDR3 coding sequence is TGTGCCAGCACCACCGATGCAGGGGATGGGACTGAAGCTTTCTTT. Residues: CASTTDAGDGTEAFF.

The rearrangement joins TRBV27 to TRBJ1-2; TRBD1 might be the D (6 bases). CDR3 length equals 14 residues. The V gene's germline CDR1 is MNHEY and CDR2 SMNVEV (reference sequence). Trimming removed 2 bases from V and 4 bases from J, with 11 bases in between. CDR3 amino acids: CASSLMGRGYGYTF. CDR3 in DNA: TGTGCCAGCAGTTTAATGGGCAGGGGCTATGGCTACACCTTC.

The rearrangement links TRBV7-9 to TRBJ2-7, with 13 positions matching TRBD2. Losses at the gene ends were 5 bases for V and 5 bases for J; bases not matched to a gene: 9. The CDR3 is 16 amino acids. Germline CDR1 and CDR2: SEHNR and FQNEAQ (reference sequence). The CDR3: CASSPLGLAGANEQYF. Here the CDR3 DNA reads TGTGCCAGCAGCCCACTAGGACTAGCGGGAGCCAACGAGCAGTACTTC. The full variable domain, in which reference TRBV7-9 and TRBJ2-7 provide the parts outside the CDR3, is DTGVSQNPRHKITKRGQNVTFRCDPISEHNRLYWYRQTLGQGPEFLTYFQNEAQLEKSRLLSDRFSAERPKGSFSTLEIQRTEQGDSAMYLCASSPLGLAGANEQYFGPGTRLTVT.

This clone was seen a handful of times. The rearrangement joins TRBV6-5 to TRBJ2-5; D is uncertain. Trimming pared 6 bases from V and 0 bases from J, leaving 11 bases between. Germline CDR1 is MNHEY and CDR2 is SVGAGI. The CDR3 is 14 amino acids. The CDR3 DNA is TGTGCCAGCAGGGTTGCCGGATACCAAGAGACCCAGTACTTC. It translates to CASRVAGYQETQYF.

The rearrangement joins TRBV19 to TRBJ1-3, with 8 bases identical to TRBD1. Trimming removed 6 bases from V and 8 bases from J; junction bases left unmatched: 6. Germline V gives CDR1 LNHDA, CDR2 SQIVND (reference sequence). CDR3 length: 13 amino acids. CDR3 residues: CASSPGQAHTIYF. The CDR3 DNA is TGTGCCAGTAGCCCGGGACAGGCGCACACCATATATTTT.

The J gene is TRBJ1-1, the V gene TRBV19, with a possible D match to TRBD1 (5 bases). The CDR3 runs 14 residues. V lost 3 bases and J 4 bases, leaving 12 bases between the germline ends. Germline CDR1 LNHDA, CDR2 SQIVND (reference sequence). The DNA for the CDR3 is TGTGCCAGTAGTATTCCCGGGGCAAGCACTGAAGCTTTCTTT. Translated, it gives CASSIPGASTEAFF. Using reference TRBV19 and TRBJ1-1 for the parts outside the CDR3, the full variable domain is DGGITQSPKYLFRKEGQNVTLSCEQNLNHDAMYWYRQDPGQGLRLIYYSQIVNDFQKGDIAEGYSVSREKKESFPLTVTSAQKNPTAFYLCASSIPGASTEAFFGQGTRLTVV.

The chain has TRBV28 and TRBJ2-1, with 11 bases aligning to TRBD2. The CDR3 consists of 16 residues. V gave up 1 base and J gave up 8 bases; unmatched junction bases: 7. Germline CDR1 MDHEN, CDR2 SYDVKM. CDR3 nucleotide sequence: TGTGCCAGCAGTTTATTAATAGCGGGAGGGGAAGATGAGCAGTTCTTC. It translates to CASSLLIAGGEDEQFF.

V gene TRBV6-1 combines with J gene TRBJ2-3; TRBD1 might be the D (6 bases). There are 14 residues in the CDR3. Germline CDR1 MNHNS, CDR2 SASEGT. The V end was cut by 2 bases, the J end by 6 bases, with 12 bases between. The chain's CDR3 is CASSEIRGFDTQYF. The CDR3, as DNA: TGTGCCAGCAGTGAAATTAGGGGGTTTGATACGCAGTATTTT.

The chain links TRBV27 to TRBJ1-1, with 7 bases matching TRBD1. From germline, CDR1 is MNHEY and CDR2 SMNVEV (reference sequence). Losses at the gene ends were 0 bases for V and 8 bases for J; bases not matched to a gene: 6. This CDR3 spans 14 amino acids. In DNA, the CDR3 is TGTGCCAGCAGTTTATCGGGTCCAGGGGGGGAAGCTTTCTTT. The encoded protein is CASSLSGPGGEAFF.

The chain combines TRBV27 with TRBJ2-7; a possible D gene is TRBD2 (5 bases). CDR3 length: 16 amino acids. Looked up from germline, CDR1 is MNHEY and CDR2 is SMNVEV (reference sequence). Trimming took 5 bases from V and 3 from J, leaving 20 bases between them. CDR3 loop: CASSPPHILGDYEQYF. The CDR3 DNA is TGTGCCAGCAGTCCTCCCCATATTCTGGGAGACTACGAGCAGTACTTC.

V is TRBV27 and J is TRBJ2-7, with D unresolved. Trimming shortened V by 0 bases and J by 3 bases, and 0 bases separated the two germline ends. The CDR3 extends over 11 amino acids. Per germline, CDR1 MNHEY and CDR2 SMNVEV (reference sequence). CDR3 residues: CASSLSYEQYF. For the CDR3, the DNA is TGTGCCAGCAGTTTATCCTACGAGCAGTACTTC.

This chain links TRBV7-9 with TRBJ2-1; 8 bases are shared with TRBD1. The junction had 11 bases not matched to a gene; V was cut back by 4 bases and J by 12 bases. The germline gives CDR1 SEHNR, CDR2 FQNEAQ (reference sequence). This CDR3 region has 14 residues. CDR3: CASSSGQARQGQFF. The CDR3 DNA reads as TGTGCCAGCAGCTCGGGACAGGCGAGACAGGGGCAGTTCTTC.

The chain recombines TRBV28 with TRBJ1-1; no definite D call. Trimming pared 3 bases from V and 5 bases from J, leaving 4 bases between. The germline V gene has CDR1 MDHEN and CDR2 SYDVKM. The CDR3 extends over 11 amino acids. The CDR3 region has the DNA TGTGCCAGCAGTTTGGGAACTGAAGCTTTCTTT. Translating it yields CASSLGTEAFF.

The V call is TRBV19, the J call TRBJ2-7, with 8 bases lining up with TRBD2. The ends lost 7 bases at V and 5 bases at J; junction bases unmatched: 7. Germline V gene data show CDR1 as LNHDA and CDR2 as SQIVND (reference sequence). The CDR3 has 13 amino acids. The CDR3 reads CASNQAGVHEQYF. CDR3 sequence (DNA): TGTGCCAGTAACCAAGCGGGGGTCCACGAGCAGTACTTC.

This chain joins TRBV28 and TRBJ1-1; 8 bases align to TRBD1. The length of the CDR3 is 17 residues. J was trimmed by 1 base and V by 5 bases; bases with no gene match: 12. Germline CDR1 reads MDHEN; CDR2 reads SYDVKM. CDR3 sequence: CASSLPGQGPPNTEAFF. The CDR3 nucleotides read TGTGCCAGCAGTCTCCCAGGACAGGGCCCACCGAACACTGAAGCTTTCTTT. Full variable domain (rest looked up from reference TRBV28 and TRBJ1-1): DVKVTQSSRYLVKRTGEKVFLECVQDMDHENMFWYRQDPGLGLRLIYFSYDVKMKEKGDIPEGYSVSREKKERFSLILESASTNQTSMYLCASSLPGQGPPNTEAFFGQGTRLTVV.

The chain links TRBV7-2 to TRBJ1-2; D unresolved. With 1 base removed from V and 1 base from J, the gap between germline ends came to 7 bases. The CDR3 runs to 14 residues. CDR1 is SGHTA and CDR2 is FQGNSA in the germline V gene. The CDR3 nucleotides are TGTGCCAGCAGCTTAGAGTACAGTAACTATGGCTACACCTTC. The encoded protein is CASSLEYSNYGYTF.

The rearrangement joins TRBV27 to TRBJ2-3; D gene ambiguous. CDR1 and CDR2 (germline): MNHEY, SMNVEV (reference sequence). Deletions cut 6 bases from V and 6 bases from J, with 7 bases between. The CDR3 sequence is 11 residues long. This chain's CDR3 is CASSRQDTQYF. In DNA form, the CDR3 reads TGTGCCAGCAGCCGTCAGGATACGCAGTATTTT.